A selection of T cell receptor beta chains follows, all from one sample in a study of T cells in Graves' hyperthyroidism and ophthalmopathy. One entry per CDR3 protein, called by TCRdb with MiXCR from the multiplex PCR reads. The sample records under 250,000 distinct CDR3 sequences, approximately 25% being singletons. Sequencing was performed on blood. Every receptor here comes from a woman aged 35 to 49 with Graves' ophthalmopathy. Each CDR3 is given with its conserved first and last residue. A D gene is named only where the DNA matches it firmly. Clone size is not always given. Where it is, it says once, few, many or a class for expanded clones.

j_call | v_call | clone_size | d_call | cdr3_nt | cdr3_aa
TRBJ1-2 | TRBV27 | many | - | TGTGCCAGCAGTTTAAAGCAGGTCCGGGGCTACACCTTC | CASSLKQVRGYTF
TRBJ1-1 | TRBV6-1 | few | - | TGTGCCAGCAGGAGGACGGGGGCCACTGAAGCTTTCTTT | CASRRTGATEAFF
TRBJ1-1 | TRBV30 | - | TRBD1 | TGTGCCTGGAACCCTGCAGGGGGTACTGAAGCTTTCTTT | CAWNPAGGTEAFF
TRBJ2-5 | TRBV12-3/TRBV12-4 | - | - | TGTGCCAGCAGTCGGACTAACCAAGAGACCCAGTACTTC | CASSRTNQETQYF
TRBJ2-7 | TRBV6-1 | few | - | TGTGCCAGCAAAAGAAAGCCCTCGACCTACGAGCAGTACTTC | CASKRKPSTYEQYF
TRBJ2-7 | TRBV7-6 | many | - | TGTGCCAGCAGCTTAGAATTAGACAGGTCCTACGAGCAGTACTTC | CASSLELDRSYEQYF
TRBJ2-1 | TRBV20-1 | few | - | TGCAGTGCTAGAGGGGCCGGTCGGAGGGGGCCCAATGAGCAGTTCTTC | CSARGAGRRGPNEQFF
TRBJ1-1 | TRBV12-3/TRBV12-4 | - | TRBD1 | TGTGCCAGCAGTGTCTCCGGGACAGGGGACTCTGAAGCTTTCTTT | CASSVSGTGDSEAFF
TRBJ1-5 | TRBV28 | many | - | TGTGCCAGCAGTTCCGGAACAAGCAATCAGCCCCAGCATTTT | CASSSGTSNQPQHF
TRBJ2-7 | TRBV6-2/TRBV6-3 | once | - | TGTGCCAGCAGTGGGACAGCGGGCGAGCAGTACTTC | CASSGTAGEQYF
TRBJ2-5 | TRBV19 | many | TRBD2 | TGTGCCAGCAGCACCGGACTAGCGGGAGAAGAGACCCAGTACTTC | CASSTGLAGEETQYF
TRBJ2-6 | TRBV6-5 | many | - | TGTGCCAGCAGCCTACAGGGCCTCTCTGGGGCCAACGTCCTGACTTTC | CASSLQGLSGANVLTF